The 5 T cell receptor beta chains given below trace back to one sample, sequenced in a study of blood T cell repertoires in COVID-19. TCRdb keeps only in-frame clones here, not all; method: immunoSEQ multiplex PCR. The table records 250,000 to 400,000 clones, 88% of them present only once. Sample: peripheral blood. The receptors stem from a woman aged 25-40 years with COVID-19, enrolled during active disease.

This clone appeared a few times. This rearrangement joins TRBV5-4 to TRBJ1-2; 7 bases are a match to TRBD1. Germline values: CDR1 SGHNT, CDR2 YYREEE (reference sequence). The CDR3 contains 15 residues. After removal of 3 bases from V and 4 bases from J, the junction contained 9 bases not matched to a gene. This CDR3 reads CASSSGQEPSYGYTF. For the CDR3, the DNA is TGTGCCAGCAGCTCTGGACAGGAACCCTCCTATGGCTACACCTTC.

This clone was observed a single time. The chain uses TRBV6-1 and TRBJ1-2; 8 bases line up with TRBD1. Germline CDR1 is MNHNS and CDR2 is SASEGT. The CDR3 has 14 amino acids. J gave up 4 bases and V 3 bases, and 4 bases lay outside the gene matches. The CDR3 is CASSEDRVSYGYTF. The CDR3, as DNA: TGTGCCAGCAGTGAGGACAGGGTGAGCTATGGCTACACCTTC.

The chain couples TRBV6-1 to TRBJ1-1; 7 positions agree with TRBD1. J gave up 1 base and V 3 bases, and 5 bases lay outside the gene matches. The CDR3 totals 15 residues. Germline CDR1 and CDR2: MNHNS and SASEGT. For the CDR3, the DNA is TGTGCCAGCAGTGACCGACAGGGTTGGAACACTGAAGCTTTCTTT. Protein product: CASSDRQGWNTEAFF.

Here the CDR3 reads CATSREGREVETQYF. In DNA form, the CDR3 reads TGTGCCACCAGCAGAGAGGGCAGGGAAGTAGAGACCCAGTACTTC. V usage is TRBV15 and J usage is TRBJ2-5; D may be TRBD1 (5 bases). Per germline, CDR1 LNHNV and CDR2 YYDKDF (reference sequence). Trimming left V 0 bases short and J 4 bases short, with 12 bases between. The CDR3 is made up of 15 amino acids.

The rearrangement joins TRBV2 to TRBJ1-1; possibly TRBD1 for D (5 bases). Trimming removed 3 bases at V and 7 bases at J, with 15 bases between. The CDR3 runs 14 residues. The germline V gene has CDR1 SNHLY and CDR2 FYNNEI. Here the CDR3 reads CASSEGHGRIEAFF. CDR3 sequence (DNA): TGTGCCAGCAGTGAGGGGCATGGTCGGATTGAAGCTTTCTTT.